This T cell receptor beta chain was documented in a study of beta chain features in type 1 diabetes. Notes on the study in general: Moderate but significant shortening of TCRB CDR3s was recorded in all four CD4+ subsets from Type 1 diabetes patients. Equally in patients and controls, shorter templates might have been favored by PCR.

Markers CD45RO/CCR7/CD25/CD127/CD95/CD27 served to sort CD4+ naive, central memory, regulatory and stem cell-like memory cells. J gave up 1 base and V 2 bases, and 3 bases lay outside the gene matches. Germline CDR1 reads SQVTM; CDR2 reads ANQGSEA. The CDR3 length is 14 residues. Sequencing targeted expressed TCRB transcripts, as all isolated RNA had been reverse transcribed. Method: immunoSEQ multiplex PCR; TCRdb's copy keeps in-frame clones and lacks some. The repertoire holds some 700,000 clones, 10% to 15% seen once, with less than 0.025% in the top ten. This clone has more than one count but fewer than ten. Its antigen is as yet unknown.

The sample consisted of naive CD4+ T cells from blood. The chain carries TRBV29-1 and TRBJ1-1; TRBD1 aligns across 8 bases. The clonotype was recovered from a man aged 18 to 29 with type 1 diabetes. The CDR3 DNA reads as TGCAGCGTTGAAAACAGGGGGAAGAACACTGAAGCTTTCTTT. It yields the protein CSVENRGKNTEAFF.